This TCR beta chain was obtained from a study of cytomegalovirus exposure and HLA in healthy donors. The donors were in the 120-subject validation cohort, distinct from the roughly 700-subject first cohort. Clones were read by immunoSEQ multiplex PCR, and TCRdb kept only the in-frame ones, dropping some. This sample carries some 130,000 clones, roughly nine tenths of them seen once, and the ten largest clones take roughly 3%. The CDR3 sequence is 14 residues long. Germline values: CDR1 LGHNA, CDR2 YSLEER. Trimming removed 1 base at V and 10 bases at J, with 14 bases between. Sequencing used PBMCs. The receptor's source is a man aged 18 to 29 in good health and CMV-seronegative. The gene calls are TRBV4-3 and TRBJ2-1, with D perhaps TRBD2 (6 bases). Here the CDR3 DNA reads TGCGCCAGCAGCCAAGGACCTGCGGGGTACGAGCAGTTCTTC. Residues: CASSQGPAGYEQFF.